The 32 T cell receptor beta chains below were found in one sample sequenced in a study of T cell repertoires in cytomegalovirus infection. Via MiXCR, TCRdb re-called the reads, giving one row per CDR3 protein. The repertoire holds 450,000 to 600,000 distinct CDR3 sequences, with about 11% as singletons. The sequenced sample consisted of PBMCs. The receptor set was obtained from a human donor in good health (CMV status not recorded). Some clones in this sample may be carry-over from other donors' samples.

The sample holds many counts of this clonotype. The genes are TRBV5-6 and TRBJ2-6; TRBD1 agrees at 7 bases. Germline CDR1 reads SGHDT; CDR2 reads YYEEEE. Trimming took 4 bases from V and 0 from J; bases not matched to a gene: 1. The CDR3 consists of 15 residues. This CDR3 reads CASSHRGSGANVLTF. Here the CDR3 DNA reads TGTGCCAGCAGCCACAGGGGCTCTGGGGCCAACGTCCTGACTTTC.

There are many counts of this clonotype. CDR3 nucleotides: TGTGCCAGCAGCTTAGATGAGGGAACCTACGAGCAGTACTTC. Translated: CASSLDEGTYEQYF. The chain has TRBV7-7 and TRBJ2-7; tentatively, D is TRBD2 (5 bases). The germline V gene has CDR1 SSHAT and CDR2 FNYEAQ (reference sequence). This CDR3 has 14 residues. V lost 1 base and J lost 2, with 9 bases in between.

The chain employs TRBV20-1 and TRBJ1-1; perhaps TRBD1 as D (5 bases). The V and J ends lost 6 bases and 11 bases respectively, with 25 bases between them. There are 14 residues in the CDR3. Germline assignment: CDR1 DFQATT and CDR2 SNEGSKA (reference sequence). The chain's CDR3 is CSARFDGGGGLAFF. In DNA, the CDR3 is TGCAGTGCCCGTTTCGATGGGGGGGGAGGTTTGGCTTTCTTT.

V is TRBV7-9 and J is TRBJ1-3; the D gene is possibly TRBD1 (5 bases). The CDR3 is made up of 16 amino acids. Between the trimmed V and J ends, which lost 4 bases and 0 bases, there was a span of 13 bases. Germline V gene sequence: CDR1 SEHNR, CDR2 FQNEAQ (reference sequence). For the CDR3, the DNA is TGTGCCAGCAGCTCGTGGGGACGGACCTCTGGAAACACCATATATTTT. It encodes CASSSWGRTSGNTIYF.

V is TRBV10-3 and J is TRBJ2-3; D uncertain. This CDR3 contains 12 residues. V was pared by 4 bases and J by 6 bases, with 8 bases between. Germline CDR1 reads ENHRY; CDR2 reads SYGVKD. CDR3 bases: TGTGCCATCAGTGTAGCTGCGGATACGCAGTATTTT. Its protein is CAISVAADTQYF.

This clonotype was counted at least ten times. The V gene is TRBV19, the J gene TRBJ1-1; 10 bases fit TRBD1. Trimming cost V 6 bases and J 3 bases; bases outside gene matches: 7. This CDR3 comprises 15 residues. Per the germline V gene, CDR1 is LNHDA and CDR2 is SQIVND (reference sequence). CDR3 sequence: CASRGDRGKYTEAFF. The CDR3 nucleotides read TGTGCCAGTAGGGGGGACAGGGGAAAATACACTGAAGCTTTCTTT.

This clonotype was detected only once. With a much larger clone just one base away, this may be a read error. Here the CDR3 reads CVVWGYTEAFF. DNA for the CDR3: TGTGTCGTATGGGGGTACACTGAAGCTTTCTTT. The chain carries TRBV12-3 or TRBV12-4 and TRBJ1-1; a possible D gene is TRBD1 (5 bases). CDR3 length: 11 residues.

The chain is built from TRBV24-1 and TRBJ2-1; D perhaps matches TRBD1 (7 bases). V lost 2 bases to trimming and J lost 4 bases, with 26 bases between them. Per germline, CDR1 KGHDR and CDR2 SFDVKD. CDR3 size: 20 residues. The CDR3 reads CATSDWKRQGGKRTYNEQFF. The CDR3 DNA sequence: TGTGCCACCAGTGATTGGAAAAGACAGGGCGGGAAACGGACATACAATGAGCAGTTCTTC.

In its sample, this clonotype was seen many times. This chain links TRBV7-9 with TRBJ2-3; tentative D call: TRBD2 (5 bases). The V and J ends lost 5 bases and 2 bases respectively, with 14 bases between them. Germline V gene sequence: CDR1 SEHNR, CDR2 FQNEAQ (reference sequence). The CDR3 extends over 15 amino acids. CDR3 protein: CASSPRDANTDTQYF. In DNA, the CDR3 is TGTGCCAGCAGCCCCCGGGATGCAAACACAGATACGCAGTATTTT.

In its sample, this clonotype was seen many times. This chain connects TRBV29-1 to TRBJ2-1; 12 bases align to TRBD2. CDR1 and CDR2 (germline): SQVTM, ANQGSEA. Losses at the gene ends were 5 bases for V and 4 bases for J; bases not matched to a gene: 6. CDR3 length equals 15 residues. CDR3 region: CSVPTSGGLYNEQFF. The CDR3, as DNA: TGCAGCGTTCCGACTAGCGGGGGCCTTTACAATGAGCAGTTCTTC.

This clonotype was seen many times. The CDR3 loop reads CSARDLGGSERDEQFF. The CDR3 region has the DNA TGCAGTGCTAGAGATCTCGGCGGGTCCGAAAGGGATGAGCAGTTCTTC. The genes are TRBV20-1 and TRBJ2-1; maybe TRBD2 (5 bases). Germline CDR1 reads DFQATT; CDR2 reads SNEGSKA (reference sequence). The CDR3 runs 16 residues. Deletions cut 0 bases from V and 8 bases from J, with 20 bases between.

The chain joins TRBV9 to TRBJ1-6; D is unclear. Germline loops: CDR1 SGDLS, CDR2 YYNGEE. V lost 3 bases and J lost 8, with 6 bases in between. The CDR3 totals 12 residues. CDR3 region: CASSEKDSPLHF. The CDR3 bases are TGTGCCAGCAGCGAGAAGGATTCACCCCTCCACTTT. The full variable domain, in which reference TRBV9 and TRBJ1-6 provide the parts outside the CDR3, is DSGVTQTPKHLITATGQRVTLRCSPRSGDLSVYWYQQSLDQGLQFLIQYYNGEERAKGNILERFSAQQFPDLHSELNLSSLELGDSALYFCASSEKDSPLHFGNGTRLTVT.

This clonotype was counted many times. J is TRBJ2-1 and V is TRBV7-8; possibly TRBD1 or TRBD2 for D (6 bases each). Germline CDR1 is SGHVS and CDR2 is FQNEAQ. V lost 5 bases, J lost 5 bases, and 16 bases lay in between. CDR3 length: 15 amino acids. The CDR3 DNA reads TGTGCCAGCAGCCCGGGGGCAGGCGGGGACAATGAGCAGTTCTTC. Translation: CASSPGAGGDNEQFF.

This clonotype was counted ten times or more. This chain connects TRBV12-3 or TRBV12-4 to TRBJ1-2, with 8 bases matching TRBD1. V gave up 6 bases and J gave up 8 bases; unmatched junction bases: 8. This CDR3 spans 13 amino acids. The CDR3 bases are TGTGCCAGCAGGTCTCAGGGGGCGAAAGGCTACACCTTC. This translates into CASRSQGAKGYTF.

J is TRBJ2-2 and V is TRBV7-6; D gene unclear. Germline CDR1 is SGHVS and CDR2 is FNYEAQ. The CDR3 sequence is 16 residues long. V gave up 2 bases and J gave up 4 bases, with 14 bases separating them. CDR3 DNA: TGTGCCAGCAGCTTAAGTACGGTACTGATCACCGGGGAGCTGTTTTTT. Residues: CASSLSTVLITGELFF.

J is TRBJ2-1 and V is TRBV15; 10 positions match TRBD1. Germline trimming cut 6 bases from V and 2 bases from J; bases unmatched to any gene: 10. The length of the CDR3 is 17 residues. Germline values: CDR1 LNHNV, CDR2 YYDKDF (reference sequence). CDR3 sequence (DNA): TGTGCCACCAGAGGCAATACCGGGACAGGGGCCTACAATGAGCAGTTCTTC. Encoded protein: CATRGNTGTGAYNEQFF.

As DNA, the CDR3 is TGCAGTGTTACGGCGAGCAAATACGAGCAGTACTTC. Its protein product is CSVTASKYEQYF. The chain uses TRBV20-1 and TRBJ2-7; D gene uncertain. The CDR3 is made up of 12 amino acids. Trimming took off 7 bases at V and 4 bases at J, with 14 bases between the two ends. Germline CDR1 DFQATT, CDR2 SNEGSKA (reference sequence).

This clonotype was detected a few times. The rearrangement uses TRBV19 and TRBJ2-5, with 13 bases aligning to TRBD2. The junction had 9 bases not matched to a gene; V was cut back by 3 bases and J by 5 bases. Germline CDR1 and CDR2: LNHDA and SQIVND (reference sequence). The CDR3 is 17 residues long. The CDR3 sequence: CASSMKTSGGPWETQYF. CDR3 coding DNA: TGTGCCAGTAGTATGAAGACTAGCGGGGGGCCGTGGGAGACCCAGTACTTC.

This clonotype came up many times. V usage is TRBV28 and J usage is TRBJ2-1, with no clear D. V was shortened by 5 bases and J by 7 bases, with 6 bases between the two germline ends. This CDR3 comprises 11 residues. Germline lookup yields CDR1 MDHEN and CDR2 SYDVKM. The CDR3 reads CASSLKNEQFF. CDR3 coding DNA: TGTGCCAGCAGTCTCAAGAATGAGCAGTTCTTC.

Of note for this clonotype: This may stem from a read error, because a much larger clone lies one nucleotide away. The chain uses TRBV5-6 and TRBJ2-7; tentatively, D is TRBD1 (6 bases). Germline lookup yields CDR1 SGHDT and CDR2 YYEEEE. V was pared by 4 bases and J by 2 bases, with 10 bases between. This CDR3 is 13 amino acids long. Written as DNA, the CDR3 is TGTGCCAGCAGCCGGACAGAGACCTACGAGCAGTACTTC. It is translated as CASSRTETYEQYF.

This clonotype was recorded a few times. The CDR3 DNA sequence: TGTGCCAGCAGCTCCGGGACAGATTCGTACCAAGAGACCCAGTACTTC. This sequence encodes CASSSGTDSYQETQYF. V gene TRBV5-4 combines with J gene TRBJ2-5; 7 bases map to TRBD1. This CDR3 contains 16 residues. V dropped 3 bases and J dropped 0; count of bases not matched to a gene: 8. The V gene's germline CDR1 is SGHNT and CDR2 YYREEE (reference sequence).

In its sample, this clonotype was seen many times. V and J are TRBV6-1 and TRBJ1-6; 10 bases fit TRBD1. Per the germline V gene, CDR1 is MNHNS and CDR2 is SASEGT. V lost 10 bases to trimming and J lost 6 bases; unmatched junction nucleotides: 3. CDR3 size: 13 residues. The CDR3 region is CATTGGLNSPLHF. CDR3 nucleotide sequence: TGTGCCACGACAGGGGGCCTTAATTCACCCCTCCACTTT.

This clonotype was counted at least ten times. The gene calls are TRBV5-1 and TRBJ2-1, with TRBD1 as a possible D gene (6 bases). V lost 6 bases and J 5 bases, leaving 15 bases between the germline ends. Germline lookup yields CDR1 SGHRS and CDR2 YFSETQ. This CDR3 contains 14 residues. In nucleotides, the CDR3 is TGCGCCAGCACCTCGGGGACACTAAACAATGAGCAGTTCTTC. Translating it yields CASTSGTLNNEQFF.

Many counts were recorded for this clonotype. V and J are TRBV6-1 and TRBJ2-1; the D gene is possibly TRBD1 (5 bases). The ends were cut back, 6 bases at V and 6 bases at J, with 15 bases in the middle. CDR1 and CDR2 from the germline V gene are MNHNS and SASEGT. The CDR3 runs to 14 residues. This CDR3 is CASSLRVGVNEQFF. The CDR3 DNA is TGTGCCAGCAGCCTCAGGGTAGGGGTCAATGAGCAGTTCTTC.

The table lists this clonotype with many counts. This chain connects TRBV7-9 to TRBJ2-2, with TRBD1 matching over 10 bases. The trim removed 4 bases at V and 7 bases at J, leaving 6 bases unmatched. The CDR3 has 15 residues. The germline V gene has CDR1 SEHNR and CDR2 FQNEAQ (reference sequence). This chain's CDR3 is CASSSRQGAGGELFF. DNA for the CDR3: TGTGCCAGCAGCTCCCGACAGGGGGCAGGCGGGGAGCTGTTTTTT.

This clonotype has a count of ten or more. This sequence joins TRBV7-2 and TRBJ2-7; 9 nucleotides align to TRBD1. This CDR3 region has 14 residues. Per the germline V gene, CDR1 is SGHTA and CDR2 is FQGNSA. V dropped 4 bases and J dropped 5; count of bases not matched to a gene: 6. The CDR3 coding sequence is TGTGCCAGCAGCTCAACCGGGACAGGGAACGAGCAGTACTTC. Residues: CASSSTGTGNEQYF.

This clonotype was counted at least ten times. The CDR3: CASSPPGAGGADTQYF. In DNA, the CDR3 is TGTGCCAGCTCACCACCGGGAGCGGGAGGGGCAGATACGCAGTATTTT. The chain combines TRBV18 with TRBJ2-3; 10 nucleotides line up with TRBD2. This CDR3 region has 16 residues. CDR1 KGHSH and CDR2 LQKENI come from the germline V gene. V dropped 0 bases and J dropped 4; count of bases not matched to a gene: 4.

This clonotype was seen only a few times. CDR3 sequence: CSVGGRTTDTQYF. In nucleotides, the CDR3 is TGCAGCGTTGGGGGACGGACCACAGATACGCAGTATTTT. V usage is TRBV29-1 and J usage is TRBJ2-3; D may be TRBD1 or TRBD2 (5 bases each). Germline V gives CDR1 SQVTM, CDR2 ANQGSEA. CDR3 length: 13 amino acids. V was clipped by 4 bases and J by 2 bases, with 10 bases between them.

The sample holds many counts of this clonotype. The V call is TRBV5-1, the J call TRBJ2-7, with 7 bases fitting TRBD1. The junction had 6 bases not matched to a gene; V was cut back by 4 bases and J by 2 bases. CDR3 length: 14 amino acids. Looked up from germline, CDR1 is SGHRS and CDR2 is YFSETQ. The CDR3 here is CASSTGTATYEQYF. The CDR3 coding sequence is TGCGCCAGCAGCACCGGGACAGCAACCTACGAGCAGTACTTC.

This clonotype occurred many times. The rearrangement uses TRBV27 and TRBJ2-2, with D unclear. Trimming took off 6 bases at V and 3 bases at J, with 8 bases between the two ends. The CDR3 extends over 13 amino acids. CDR1 MNHEY and CDR2 SMNVEV come from the germline V gene (reference sequence). This CDR3 is CASSPLDTGELFF. The CDR3 bases are TGTGCCAGCAGCCCTCTGGACACCGGGGAGCTGTTTTTT.

A few counts support this clonotype. The gene calls are TRBV2 and TRBJ1-1, with TRBD1 matching over 7 bases. Germline V lookup: CDR1 SNHLY, CDR2 FYNNEI. The CDR3 spans 15 residues. Trimming at V came to 1 base and at J to 0 bases, leaving 2 bases not matched to a gene. CDR3 loop: CASSEVQGVNTEAFF. CDR3 nucleotide sequence: TGTGCCAGCAGTGAAGTGCAGGGGGTGAACACTGAAGCTTTCTTT.

V usage is TRBV29-1 and J usage is TRBJ1-1; 8 positions agree with TRBD1. J was trimmed by 3 bases and V by 1 base; bases with no gene match: 10. The CDR3 has 16 residues. Germline assignment: CDR1 SQVTM and CDR2 ANQGSEA. The DNA of the CDR3 is TGCAGCGTTGAAGGCGAGGACAGGGTTTGGGACACTGAAGCTTTCTTT. It codes for CSVEGEDRVWDTEAFF.